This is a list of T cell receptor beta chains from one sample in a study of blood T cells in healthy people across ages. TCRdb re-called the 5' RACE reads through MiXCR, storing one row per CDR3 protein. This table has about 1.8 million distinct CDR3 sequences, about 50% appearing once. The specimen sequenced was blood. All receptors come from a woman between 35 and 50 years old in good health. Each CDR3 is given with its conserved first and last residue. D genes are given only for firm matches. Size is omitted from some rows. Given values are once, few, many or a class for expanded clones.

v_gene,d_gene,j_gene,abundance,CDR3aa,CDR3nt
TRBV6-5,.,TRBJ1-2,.,CASTTEGYGYTF,TGTGCCAGCACCACTGAGGGCTATGGCTACACCTTC
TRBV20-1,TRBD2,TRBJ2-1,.,CSAPGLAGYNEQFF,TGCAGTGCCCCGGGACTAGCGGGGTACAATGAGCAGTTCTTC
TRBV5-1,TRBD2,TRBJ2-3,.,CASSPVWGTSFTDTQYF,TGCGCCAGCAGCCCGGTTTGGGGGACTAGTTTCACAGATACGCAGTATTTT
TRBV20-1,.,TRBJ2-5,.,CSVSRVDEQYF,TGCAGTGTCAGCCGTGTGGATGAGCAGTACTTC
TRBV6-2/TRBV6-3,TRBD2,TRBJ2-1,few,CASLSGELGRNEQFF,TGTGCCAGCTTAAGCGGGGAATTAGGACGGAATGAGCAGTTCTTC
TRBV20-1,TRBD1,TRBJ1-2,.,CSARDHRRGWGYTF,TGCAGTGCTAGAGACCATCGCAGGGGGTGGGGCTACACCTTC
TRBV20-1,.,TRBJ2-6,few,CSARRGAFSSGANVLTF,TGCAGTGCTAGAAGAGGGGCGTTTTCCTCTGGGGCCAACGTCCTGACTTTC
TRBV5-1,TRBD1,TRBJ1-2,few,CASTPGQGRYGYTF,TGCGCCAGCACCCCCGGACAGGGAAGATATGGCTACACCTTC
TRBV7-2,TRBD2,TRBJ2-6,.,CASSSKGTSGGAGANVLTF,TGTGCCAGCAGCTCCAAGGGGACTAGCGGGGGGGCTGGGGCCAACGTCCTGACTTTC
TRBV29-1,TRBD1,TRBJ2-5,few,CSVDPRTGQETQYF,TGCAGCGTCGACCCCCGGACAGGCCAAGAGACCCAGTACTTC
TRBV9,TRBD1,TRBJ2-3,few,CASSVVTGGGTDTQYF,TGTGCCAGCAGCGTAGTGACAGGGGGCGGCACAGATACGCAGTATTTT
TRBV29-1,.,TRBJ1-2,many,CSVGEPGESGYTF,TGCAGCGTTGGGGAACCAGGGGAAAGCGGCTACACCTTC
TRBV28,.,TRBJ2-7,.,CASSLPAKGNEQYF,TGTGCCAGCAGTTTACCCGCCAAAGGGAACGAGCAGTACTTC
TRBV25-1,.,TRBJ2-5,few,CASSESRELYQETQYF,TGTGCCAGCAGTGAAAGTCGAGAGTTATACCAAGAGACCCAGTACTTC
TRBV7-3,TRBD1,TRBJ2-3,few,CASSPRQGEGADTQYF,TGTGCCAGCAGCCCCAGACAGGGGGAGGGGGCAGATACGCAGTATTTT
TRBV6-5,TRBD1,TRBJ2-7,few,CASRRGQGFSYEQYF,TGTGCCAGCAGACGTGGACAGGGTTTCTCCTACGAGCAGTACTTC
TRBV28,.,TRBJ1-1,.,CASTHSSRGARSTEAFF,TGTGCCAGCACCCACTCTTCCCGAGGGGCGAGGAGCACTGAAGCTTTCTTT
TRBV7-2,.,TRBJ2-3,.,CASSRGGGLDTQYF,TGTGCCAGCAGTCGTGGGGGTGGGTTAGATACGCAGTATTTT
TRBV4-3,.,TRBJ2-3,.,CASSQDWPGAADTQYF,TGCGCCAGCAGCCAAGATTGGCCAGGGGCAGCAGATACGCAGTATTTT
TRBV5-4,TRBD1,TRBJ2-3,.,CASSDRDRGRTDTQYF,TGTGCCAGCAGCGACCGGGACAGGGGGCGCACAGATACGCAGTATTTT
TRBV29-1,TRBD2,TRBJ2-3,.,CSVAPRLAGGTDTQYF,TGCAGCGTTGCCCCCCGGCTAGCGGGGGGCACAGATACGCAGTATTTT
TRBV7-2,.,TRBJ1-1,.,CASSWRQVNTEAFF,TGTGCCAGCAGCTGGAGACAGGTGAACACTGAAGCTTTCTTT
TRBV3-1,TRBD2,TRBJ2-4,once,CASSLGTSGALAKNIQYF,TGTGCCAGCAGCTTAGGGACTAGCGGGGCGCTAGCCAAAAACATTCAGTACTTC
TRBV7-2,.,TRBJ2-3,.,CASSFDRYTDTQYF,TGTGCCAGCAGCTTTGACAGATACACAGATACGCAGTATTTT
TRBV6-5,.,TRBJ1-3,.,CASSYLTGYTIYF,TGTGCCAGCAGTTACTTAACGGGATACACCATATATTTT
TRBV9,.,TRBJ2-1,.,CASSAPPGAYNEQFF,TGTGCCAGCAGCGCCCCCCCGGGGGCATACAATGAGCAGTTCTTC
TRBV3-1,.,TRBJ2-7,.,CASSQGLGAVSYEQYF,TGTGCCAGCAGCCAAGGACTTGGGGCAGTCTCCTACGAGCAGTACTTC
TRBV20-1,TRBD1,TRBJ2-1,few,CSAPLDRVFNEQFF,TGCAGTGCTCCCCTCGACAGGGTCTTCAATGAGCAGTTCTTC
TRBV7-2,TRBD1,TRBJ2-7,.,CASSLGPGQGALEQYF,TGTGCCAGCAGCTTGGGGCCGGGACAGGGGGCCCTCGAGCAGTACTTC
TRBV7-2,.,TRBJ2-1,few,CASSPRVPYNEQFF,TGTGCCAGCAGCCCACGGGTCCCCTACAATGAGCAGTTCTTC
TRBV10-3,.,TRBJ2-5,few,CAISAVVYNEQYF,TGTGCCATCAGTGCGGTGGTCTACAATGAGCAGTACTTC
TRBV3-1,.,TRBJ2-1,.,CASSQRGTHEQFF,TGTGCCAGCAGCCAGCGGGGTACGCATGAGCAGTTCTTC
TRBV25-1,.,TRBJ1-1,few,CASSQSMGASEAFF,TGTGCCAGCAGTCAATCGATGGGGGCCAGTGAAGCTTTCTTT
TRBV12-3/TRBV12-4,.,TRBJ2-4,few,CASSLVLGDGAKNIQYF,TGTGCCAGCAGTTTAGTTTTAGGGGATGGGGCCAAAAACATTCAGTACTTC
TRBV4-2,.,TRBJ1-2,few,CASSQENDRSIYGYTF,TGTGCCAGCAGCCAAGAAAACGACAGGTCGATCTATGGCTACACCTTC
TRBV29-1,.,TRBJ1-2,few,CSVSDTNYGYTF,TGCAGCGTCAGCGACACGAACTATGGCTACACCTTC
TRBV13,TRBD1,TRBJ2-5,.,CASSRQGQRKRKETQYF,TGTGCCAGCAGCCGACAGGGACAGCGTAAAAGAAAAGAGACCCAGTACTTC
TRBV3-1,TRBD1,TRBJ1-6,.,CASRPLGQANSPLHF,TGTGCCAGCAGACCACTGGGACAGGCTAATTCACCCCTCCACTTT
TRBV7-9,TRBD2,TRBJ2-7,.,CASIPGGRSSYGQYF,TGTGCCAGCATCCCGGGGGGGAGAAGCTCCTACGGGCAGTACTTC
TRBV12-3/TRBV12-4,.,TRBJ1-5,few,CASSLQGLETQPQHF,TGTGCCAGCAGTTTACAAGGGTTGGAAACTCAGCCCCAGCATTTT
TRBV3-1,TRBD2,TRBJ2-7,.,CASSQAGDSYEQYF,TGTGCCAGCAGCCAGGCGGGGGACTCCTACGAGCAGTACTTC
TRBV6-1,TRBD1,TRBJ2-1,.,CASRATGPYNEQFF,TGTGCCAGCAGGGCGACAGGGCCCTACAATGAGCAGTTCTTC
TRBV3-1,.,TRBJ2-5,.,CASQTRGWGVETQYF,TGTGCCAGCCAAACCCGGGGGTGGGGGGTAGAGACCCAGTACTTC
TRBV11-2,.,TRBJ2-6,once,CASSPGEYRGRRFSGANVLTF,TGTGCCAGCAGCCCAGGGGAGTACCGGGGACGGAGGTTCTCTGGGGCCAACGTCCTGACTTTC
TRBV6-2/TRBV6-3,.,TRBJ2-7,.,CASSYGAPLEQYF,TGTGCCAGCAGTTACGGGGCACCCCTCGAGCAGTACTTC
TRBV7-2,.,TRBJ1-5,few,CASSPDGINQPQHF,TGTGCCAGCAGTCCGGACGGCATCAATCAGCCCCAGCATTTT
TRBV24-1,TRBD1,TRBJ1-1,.,CATRANGQGNAEAFF,TGTGCCACCAGGGCGAACGGACAGGGGAATGCTGAAGCTTTCTTT
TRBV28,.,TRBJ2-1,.,CASSRLQDRSYNEQFF,TGTGCCAGCAGTCGATTACAGGACCGCTCCTACAATGAGCAGTTCTTC
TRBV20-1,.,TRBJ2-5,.,CGIGRRRETQYF,TGCGGAATTGGACGGCGAAGGGAGACCCAGTACTTC
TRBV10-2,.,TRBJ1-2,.,CASSVGAGDGYTF,TGCGCCAGCAGTGTGGGGGCAGGAGATGGCTACACCTTC